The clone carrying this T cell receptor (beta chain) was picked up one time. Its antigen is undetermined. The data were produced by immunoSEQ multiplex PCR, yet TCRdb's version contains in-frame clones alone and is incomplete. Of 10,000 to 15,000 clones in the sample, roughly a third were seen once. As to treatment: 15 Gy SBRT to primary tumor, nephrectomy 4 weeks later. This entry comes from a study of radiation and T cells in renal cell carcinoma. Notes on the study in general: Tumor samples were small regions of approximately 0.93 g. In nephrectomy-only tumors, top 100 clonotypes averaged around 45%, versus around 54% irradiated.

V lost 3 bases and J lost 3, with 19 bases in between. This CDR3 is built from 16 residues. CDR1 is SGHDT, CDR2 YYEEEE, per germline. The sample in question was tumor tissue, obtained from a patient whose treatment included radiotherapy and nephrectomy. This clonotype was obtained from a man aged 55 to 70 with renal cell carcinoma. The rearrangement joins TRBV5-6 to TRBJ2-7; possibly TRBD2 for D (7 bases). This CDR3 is CASSSTVGGQVYEQYF. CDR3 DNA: TGTGCCAGCAGCTCGACTGTCGGGGGGCAGGTCTACGAGCAGTACTTC.